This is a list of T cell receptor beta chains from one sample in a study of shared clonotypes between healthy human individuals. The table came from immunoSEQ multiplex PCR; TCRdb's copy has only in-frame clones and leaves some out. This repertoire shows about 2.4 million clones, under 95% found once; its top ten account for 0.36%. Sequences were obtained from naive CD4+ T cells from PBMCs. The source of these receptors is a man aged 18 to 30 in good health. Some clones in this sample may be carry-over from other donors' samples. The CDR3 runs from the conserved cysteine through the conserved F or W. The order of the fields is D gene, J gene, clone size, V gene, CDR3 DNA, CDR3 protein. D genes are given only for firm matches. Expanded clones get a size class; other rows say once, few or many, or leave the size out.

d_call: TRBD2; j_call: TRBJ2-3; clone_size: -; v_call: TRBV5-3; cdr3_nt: TGTGCCAGAAGCCTCCTGACTAGCGGGCTTGGAGATACGCAGTATTTT; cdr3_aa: CARSLLTSGLGDTQYF
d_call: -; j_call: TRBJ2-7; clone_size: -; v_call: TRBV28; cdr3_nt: TGTGCCAGCGGGACGGGACTCTACGAGCAGTACTTC; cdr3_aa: CASGTGLYEQYF
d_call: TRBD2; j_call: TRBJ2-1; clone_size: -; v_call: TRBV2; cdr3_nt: TGTGCCAGCAGTGAATTAGGGTCTAGCGGGAGGTATGAGCAGTTCTTC; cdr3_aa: CASSELGSSGRYEQFF
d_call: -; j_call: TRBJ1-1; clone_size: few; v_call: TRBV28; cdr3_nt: TGTGCCAGCAGTTTGGGGCCCATTAGGGGAAACACTGAAGCTTTCTTT; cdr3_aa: CASSLGPIRGNTEAFF
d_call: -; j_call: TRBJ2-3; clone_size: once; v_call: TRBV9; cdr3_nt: TGTGCCAGCAGCTCACAGGGCCCACCCTCCACAGATACGCAGTATTTT; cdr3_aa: CASSSQGPPSTDTQYF
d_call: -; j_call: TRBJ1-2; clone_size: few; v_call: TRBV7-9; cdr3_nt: TGTGCCAGCAGCCGTGGGGGGATAGCAAACTATGGCTACACCTTC; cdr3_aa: CASSRGGIANYGYTF
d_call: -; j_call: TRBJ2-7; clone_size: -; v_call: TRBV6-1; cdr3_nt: TGTGCCAGCAGCGGCTACGAGCAGTACTTC; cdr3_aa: CASSGYEQYF
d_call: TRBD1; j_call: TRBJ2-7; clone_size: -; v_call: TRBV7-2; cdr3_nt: TGTGCCAGCAGCTTAGGCCAGGCCGGGACAGGGGAATACGAGCAGTACTTC; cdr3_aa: CASSLGQAGTGEYEQYF
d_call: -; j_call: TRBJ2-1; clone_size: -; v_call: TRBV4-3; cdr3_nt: TGCGCCAGCAGCCAGAGGACCTACAATGAGCAGTTCTTC; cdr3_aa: CASSQRTYNEQFF
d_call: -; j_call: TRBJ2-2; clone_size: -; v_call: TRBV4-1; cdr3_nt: TGCGCCAGCAGCCAACTAATACGGGGCACCGGGGAGCTGTTTTTT; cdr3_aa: CASSQLIRGTGELFF
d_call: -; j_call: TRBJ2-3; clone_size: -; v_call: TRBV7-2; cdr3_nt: TGTGCCAGCAGCTTTTCAAGGTATACGCAGTATTTT; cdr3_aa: CASSFSRYTQYF
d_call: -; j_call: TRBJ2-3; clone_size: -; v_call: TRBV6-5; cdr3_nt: TGTGCCAGCAGTTACTCGGCGGGTACGCAGTATTTT; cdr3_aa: CASSYSAGTQYF
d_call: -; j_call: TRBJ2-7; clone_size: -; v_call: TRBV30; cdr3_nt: TGTGCCTGGAGTGTACCCGGGACACCTTACGAGCAGTACTTC; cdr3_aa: CAWSVPGTPYEQYF
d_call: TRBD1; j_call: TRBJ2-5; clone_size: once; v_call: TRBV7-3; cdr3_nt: TGTGCCAGCAGCACACACAGGGGTGAAGAGACCCAGTACTTC; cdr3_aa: CASSTHRGEETQYF
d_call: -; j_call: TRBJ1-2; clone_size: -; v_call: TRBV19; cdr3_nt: TGTGCCAGTAGTGGGGACTCGTATGGCTACACCTTC; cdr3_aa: CASSGDSYGYTF
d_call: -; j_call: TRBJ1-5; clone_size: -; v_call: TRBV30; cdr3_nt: TGTGCCTGGAGTGTAGGGACGTCGGATCAGCCCCAGCATTTT; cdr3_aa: CAWSVGTSDQPQHF
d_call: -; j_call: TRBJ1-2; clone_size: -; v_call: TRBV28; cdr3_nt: TGTGCCAGCAGGGACACCCTTTCCACCCTACTCTATGGCTACACCTTC; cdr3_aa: CASRDTLSTLLYGYTF
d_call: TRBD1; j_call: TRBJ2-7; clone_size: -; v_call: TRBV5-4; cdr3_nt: TGTGCCAGCAGCAATGACAGGGGCGGGACCTACGAGCAGTACTTC; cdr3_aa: CASSNDRGGTYEQYF
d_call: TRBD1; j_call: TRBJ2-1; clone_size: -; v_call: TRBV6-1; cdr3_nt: TGTGCCAGCAGTGCCCAGGGGGCGCCTGGGTATGAGCAGTTCTTC; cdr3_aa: CASSAQGAPGYEQFF
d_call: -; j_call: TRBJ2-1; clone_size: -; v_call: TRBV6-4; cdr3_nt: TGTGCCAGCAGTCCGGGCTGGGCCCGGGGCAATGAGCAGTTCTTC; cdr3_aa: CASSPGWARGNEQFF
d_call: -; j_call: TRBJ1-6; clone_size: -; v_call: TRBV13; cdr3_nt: TGTGCCAGCAGCTTAAGGGAAAGGACAGTTTCACCCCTCCACTTT; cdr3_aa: CASSLRERTVSPLHF
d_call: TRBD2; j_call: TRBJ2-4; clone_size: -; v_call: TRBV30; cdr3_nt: TGTGCCTGGAGTGTATCTGCGGGAGTAAACATTCAGTACTTC; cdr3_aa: CAWSVSAGVNIQYF
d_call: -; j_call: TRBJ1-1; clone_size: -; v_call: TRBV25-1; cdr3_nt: TGTGCCAGCAGCCCTGGAGGGGCTCGGGGTTATGAAGCTTTCTTT; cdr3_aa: CASSPGGARGYEAFF
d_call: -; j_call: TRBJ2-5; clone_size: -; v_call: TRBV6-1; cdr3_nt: TGTGCCAGCAGTGAAAAGGCAGGATGGGAGACCCAGTACTTC; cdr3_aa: CASSEKAGWETQYF
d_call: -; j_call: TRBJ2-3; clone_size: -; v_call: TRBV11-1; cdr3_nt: TGTGCCAGCAGCAGAGCGCTGGGCACAGATACGCAGTATTTT; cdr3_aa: CASSRALGTDTQYF
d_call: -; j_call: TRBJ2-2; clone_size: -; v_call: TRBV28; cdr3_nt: TGTGCCAGCAGAGCAATCACCGGGGAGCTGTTTTTT; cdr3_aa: CASRAITGELFF
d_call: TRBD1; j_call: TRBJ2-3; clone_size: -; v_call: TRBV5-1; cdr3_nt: TGCGCCAGCAGCGGGGGCAGGGGGCTAGATACGCAGTATTTT; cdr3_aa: CASSGGRGLDTQYF
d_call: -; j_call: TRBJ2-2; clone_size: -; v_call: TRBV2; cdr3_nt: TGTGCCAGCAAAGGACCGAACACCGGGGAGCTGTTTTTT; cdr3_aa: CASKGPNTGELFF
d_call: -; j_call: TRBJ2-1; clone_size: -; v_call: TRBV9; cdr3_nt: TGTGCCAGCAGCGTATCCTCCCTAGCCGACTCCTACAATGAGCAGTTCTTC; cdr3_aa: CASSVSSLADSYNEQFF
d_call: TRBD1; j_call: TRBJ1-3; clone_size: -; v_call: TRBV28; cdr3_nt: TGTGCCAGCTGGACAGGGCCTGGAAACACCATATATTTT; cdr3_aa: CASWTGPGNTIYF
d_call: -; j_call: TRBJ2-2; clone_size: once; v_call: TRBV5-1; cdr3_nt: TGCGCCAGCATGGTTGACACCGGGGAGCTGTTTTTT; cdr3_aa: CASMVDTGELFF
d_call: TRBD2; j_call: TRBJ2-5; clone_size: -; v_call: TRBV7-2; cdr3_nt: TGTGCCAGCAGCTTAGCCGCTAGCGGGAGAGAGACCCAGTACTTC; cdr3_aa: CASSLAASGRETQYF
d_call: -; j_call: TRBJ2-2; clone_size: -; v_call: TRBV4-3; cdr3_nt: TGCGCCAGCAGCGGAGGAACCTGGACCACCGGGGAGCTGTTTTTT; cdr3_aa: CASSGGTWTTGELFF
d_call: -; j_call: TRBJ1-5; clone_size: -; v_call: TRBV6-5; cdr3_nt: TGTGCCAGCAACCCGGGGGGCTGGGGCAATCAGCCCCAGCATTTT; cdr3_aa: CASNPGGWGNQPQHF
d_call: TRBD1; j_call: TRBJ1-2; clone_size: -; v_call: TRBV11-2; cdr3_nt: TGTGCCAGCAGGCATACAGGGGGCCGCGGCTATGGCTACACCTTC; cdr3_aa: CASRHTGGRGYGYTF
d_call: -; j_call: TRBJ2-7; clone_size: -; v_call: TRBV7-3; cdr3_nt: TGTGCCAGCAGCCCGAAACTAGCCGGGGGCGAGCAGTACTTC; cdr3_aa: CASSPKLAGGEQYF
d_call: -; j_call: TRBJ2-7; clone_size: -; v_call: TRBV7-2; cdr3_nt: TGTGCCAGCAGCTTAGCCCCCGGGCGGGGACCCTACGAGCAGTACTTC; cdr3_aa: CASSLAPGRGPYEQYF
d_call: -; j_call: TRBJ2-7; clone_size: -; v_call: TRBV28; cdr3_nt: TGTGCCAGCAGTTGGGACTCCGGAAAGGACGAGCAGTACTTC; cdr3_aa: CASSWDSGKDEQYF
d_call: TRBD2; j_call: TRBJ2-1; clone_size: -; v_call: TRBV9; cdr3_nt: TGTGCCAGCAGCGTAGGGGGCGGGACTAGCAGTGAGCAGTTCTTC; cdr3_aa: CASSVGGGTSSEQFF
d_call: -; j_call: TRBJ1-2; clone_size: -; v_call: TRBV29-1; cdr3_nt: TGCAGCGTACCCCCTTTAGGATCTGGTGGCTACACCTTC; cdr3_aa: CSVPPLGSGGYTF
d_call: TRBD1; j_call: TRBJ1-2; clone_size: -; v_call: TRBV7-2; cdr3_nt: TGTGCCAGCAGCTTGACCGGGACAGGCTATGGCTACACCTTC; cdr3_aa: CASSLTGTGYGYTF
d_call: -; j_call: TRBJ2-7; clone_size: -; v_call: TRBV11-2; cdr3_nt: TGTGCCAGCAGCTCACGTCGGCGGGTTACGGGCGAGCAGTACTTC; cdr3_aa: CASSSRRRVTGEQYF